This is a list of T cell receptor beta chains from one sample in a study of chemoradiotherapy in HPV16-positive cancers. The method was immunoSEQ multiplex PCR; TCRdb's version includes in-frame clones alone and lacks a portion of them. In the table there are about 20,000 clones, approximately 70% of which are singletons. Specimen collection occurred from a patient who underwent chemoradiotherapy. The source of these receptors is a human donor with HPV-associated anogenital cancer. The CDR3 runs from the conserved cysteine through the conserved F or W. A D gene is named only where the DNA matches it firmly. Not every row has a clone size; where given, it reads once, few, many or a size class.

DNA | CDR3 | J | V | D | size
TGCGCCACCCGAGAGGGGATGAACACTGAAGCTTTCTTT | CATREGMNTEAFF | TRBJ1-1 | TRBV10-1 | - | -
TGTGCCAGCAGGCGACAGGGTCTAATTGAAAAACTGTTTTTT | CASRRQGLIEKLFF | TRBJ1-4 | TRBV6-5 | TRBD1 | -
TGTGCCAGTAGTGATTGGGGGAAACTCACCTTTGAACCTTATAGCAATCAGCCCCAGCATTTT | CASSDWGKLTFEPYSNQPQHF | TRBJ1-5 | TRBV19 | - | -
TGCGCCAGCAGCTTTTCCCCACAGGCAGAGCCCCAGCATTTT | CASSFSPQAEPQHF | TRBJ1-5 | TRBV5-1 | - | -
TGTGCCAGCAGCTTAGCTGGGACTCCCAGGGGCTACACCTTC | CASSLAGTPRGYTF | TRBJ1-2 | TRBV7-2 | - | -
TGTGCCAGCAGCTTAGGATACCCGACGGGTGGAAACACCATATATTTT | CASSLGYPTGGNTIYF | TRBJ1-3 | TRBV7-6 | - | -
TGTGCCAGCAGCCCACCGACAGTAATCCAAGAGACCCAGTACTTC | CASSPPTVIQETQYF | TRBJ2-5 | TRBV7-9 | - | -
TGCGCCAGCAGTTCGGGACTAGCGGGAGGAGAGACCCAGTACTTC | CASSSGLAGGETQYF | TRBJ2-5 | TRBV5-1 | TRBD2 | -
TGTGCCAGCAGTTTATCGACAGGTCCTCAACAAGAGACCCAGTACTTC | CASSLSTGPQQETQYF | TRBJ2-5 | TRBV28 | - | -
TGTGCCAGCAGCCAGGAAAGTTCTGACTATGGCTACACCTTC | CASSQESSDYGYTF | TRBJ1-2 | TRBV4-2 | - | few
TGTGCCAGTAGTACCGGGACAGGCTCCTACGAGCAGTACTTC | CASSTGTGSYEQYF | TRBJ2-7 | TRBV19 | TRBD1 | few
TGTGCCAGCAGAAACCTCGGGGAGCTGTTTTTT | CASRNLGELFF | TRBJ2-2 | TRBV6-5 | - | few
TGCGCCAGCAGCTGGTCCGCCGGGACAGGGCTTGAAGCTTTCTTT | CASSWSAGTGLEAFF | TRBJ1-1 | TRBV5-1 | TRBD1 | -
TGTGCCAGCAGTCTGCGGGGCGGATTATCCGGCTACACCTTC | CASSLRGGLSGYTF | TRBJ1-2 | TRBV6-5 | - | few
TGTGCCAGTACCGGGGGAGGGGGCAGAGAGCAGTTCTTC | CASTGGGGREQFF | TRBJ2-1 | TRBV19 | - | -
TGCGCCAGCAGCCTCCGGACAGGGCTGGAGACCCAGTACTTC | CASSLRTGLETQYF | TRBJ2-5 | TRBV4-1 | TRBD1 | -
TGTGCCAGCAGTTTACCCCGTGGGCCCCAGCATTTT | CASSLPRGPQHF | TRBJ1-5 | TRBV28 | - | -
TGCGCCAGCAGCTTGGGGACACTAACTAATGAAAAACTGTTTTTT | CASSLGTLTNEKLFF | TRBJ1-4 | TRBV5-1 | - | -
TGTGCCAGCAGCTACACAGGGGTGGGTTACTCTAACTATGGCTACACCTTC | CASSYTGVGYSNYGYTF | TRBJ1-2 | TRBV28 | TRBD1 | once
TGTGCCAGCAGTAAGACAGGGTGGGAGACCCAGTACTTC | CASSKTGWETQYF | TRBJ2-5 | TRBV27 | TRBD1 | -
TGCAGCGTTGCGCAGGGTCGATTGGGCTACACCTTC | CSVAQGRLGYTF | TRBJ1-2 | TRBV29-1 | - | -
TGTGCCAGCAGCTCGGGTCTCTCTGGGGCCAACGTCCTGACTTTC | CASSSGLSGANVLTF | TRBJ2-6 | TRBV5-6 | - | -
TGTGCCAGCAGTTACTCCGGGGTTTTAGACTATGGCTACACCTTC | CASSYSGVLDYGYTF | TRBJ1-2 | TRBV6-5 | - | -
TGTGCCAGCAGCTCGGGACAGGGAGGCGAGCAGTACTTC | CASSSGQGGEQYF | TRBJ2-7 | TRBV7-2 | TRBD1 | -
TGTGCCAGCAGCTCTCGGACTAGCGGGCAGGGCACAGATACGCAGTATTTT | CASSSRTSGQGTDTQYF | TRBJ2-3 | TRBV7-2 | TRBD2 | -
TGTGCCAGCACCTTGACAGGGGGCGTAGACACCATATATTTT | CASTLTGGVDTIYF | TRBJ1-3 | TRBV2 | TRBD1 | -
TGTGCCAGCAGCTTAGGGAGGTCCTACGAGCAGTACTTC | CASSLGRSYEQYF | TRBJ2-7 | TRBV11-1 | - | -
TGTGCCAGCAGTTTACCGCGCCAGGGCCAAGGGTACGAGCAGTACTTC | CASSLPRQGQGYEQYF | TRBJ2-7 | TRBV28 | - | once
TGTGCCAGTAGAAACATAGAGGTGCGGACGATCTATGGCTACACCTTC | CASRNIEVRTIYGYTF | TRBJ1-2 | TRBV19 | - | -
TGTGCCAGTAGTACTTCGACAGGGGGCTTCCAGCCCCAGCATTTT | CASSTSTGGFQPQHF | TRBJ1-5 | TRBV19 | TRBD1 | once
TGTGCCAGCAGCCGAGATGGGGAGACCCAGTACTTC | CASSRDGETQYF | TRBJ2-5 | TRBV7-8 | - | -
TGTGCCAGCAGCTTAACTAGCGGAACCTACGAGCAGTACTTC | CASSLTSGTYEQYF | TRBJ2-7 | TRBV11-3 | TRBD2 | once
TGTGCCAGCAGCTTAGGGGCTTGGGCGGGAGGACCCGAGCAGTACTTC | CASSLGAWAGGPEQYF | TRBJ2-7 | TRBV7-2 | TRBD2 | -
TGTGCCAGCGCTCAAACCTCTGGAAACACCATATATTTT | CASAQTSGNTIYF | TRBJ1-3 | TRBV6-5 | - | -
TGTGCCAGCAGTCGTACAGGGGTAGAGACCCAGTACTTC | CASSRTGVETQYF | TRBJ2-5 | TRBV7-8 | TRBD1 | -
TGTGCCAGCAGGTCATTGGGAACCTCCTACGAGCAGTACTTC | CASRSLGTSYEQYF | TRBJ2-7 | TRBV28 | - | -
TGTGCCAGCAGCTTGGACAGGGGGAGCTACAATGAGCAGTTCTTC | CASSLDRGSYNEQFF | TRBJ2-1 | TRBV5-4 | TRBD1 | -
TGTGCCAGCAAACCGGGACAGGGGGCTTACGAGCAGTACTTC | CASKPGQGAYEQYF | TRBJ2-7 | TRBV6-1 | TRBD1 | -
TGTGCCAGCAGTGAACGGTCAGGGGTAAGAAACACCATATATTTT | CASSERSGVRNTIYF | TRBJ1-3 | TRBV25-1 | - | once
TGTGCCAGTAGTATGGGCTCTGGAAACACCATATATTTT | CASSMGSGNTIYF | TRBJ1-3 | TRBV19 | - | -
TGTGCCAGTAGTCTTTCAGGGACAGGGAGGGACAATGAGCAGTTCTTC | CASSLSGTGRDNEQFF | TRBJ2-1 | TRBV19 | TRBD1 | -
TGTGCCAGCAGCTTAGAGGCACGGAGGGGCTACACCTTC | CASSLEARRGYTF | TRBJ1-2 | TRBV11-2 | - | few
TGTGCCAGCAGCGGGCGGGACAGTCCCTCTGGGGCCAACGTCCTGACTTTC | CASSGRDSPSGANVLTF | TRBJ2-6 | TRBV11-2 | - | -
TGTGCTAGCAGCTCCACTACCCTTTCCGAGCAGTTCTTC | CASSSTTLSEQFF | TRBJ2-1 | TRBV7-7 | - | few
TGTGCCAGCAGCCCAATAGTTGGCGCAGGGAATGATGAGGACAATGAGCAGTTCTTC | CASSPIVGAGNDEDNEQFF | TRBJ2-1 | TRBV7-2 | - | -